Listed here are 8 T cell receptor beta chains from one sample, sequenced in a study of blood T cell repertoires in COVID-19. Assay used: immunoSEQ multiplex PCR; TCRdb lists only in-frame clones, some missing. In the table there are under 35,000 clones, 75% to 85% of which are singletons. Sequencing was done on a sample of peripheral blood. All receptors come from an older man with active COVID-19.

This sequence joins TRBV9 and TRBJ2-7; 7 positions match TRBD1. Germline lookup yields CDR1 SGDLS and CDR2 YYNGEE. Trimming took 4 bases from V and 0 from J; bases not matched to a gene: 4. CDR3 length equals 14 residues. CDR3: CASSFDRDSYEQYF. The CDR3 DNA reads as TGTGCCAGCAGCTTTGACAGGGACTCCTACGAGCAGTACTTC.

The chain is built from TRBV5-5 and TRBJ1-5; D remains ambiguous. This CDR3 is built from 15 residues. Germline CDR1 and CDR2: SGHKS and YYEKEE (reference sequence). V was shortened by 0 bases and J by 0 bases, with 7 bases between the two germline ends. In DNA form, the CDR3 reads TGTGCCAGCAGCTTGGGAGGGAATAGCAATCAGCCCCAGCATTTT. Translation: CASSLGGNSNQPQHF.

The gene calls are TRBV3-1 (or the pseudogene TRBV3-2) and TRBJ1-3; D is possibly TRBD1 (6 bases). Trimming took 3 bases from V and 0 from J, leaving 12 bases between them. Looked up from germline, CDR1 is LGHDT and CDR2 is YNNKEL (reference sequence). The length of the CDR3 is 16 residues. CDR3 protein: CASSQWTVTSGNTIYF. As DNA, the CDR3 is TGTGCCAGCAGCCAGTGGACAGTCACCTCTGGAAACACCATATATTTT.

This chain uses TRBV19 with TRBJ2-5; D ambiguous. The CDR3 length is 15 residues. V was pared by 8 bases and J by 5 bases, with 21 bases between. Germline loops: CDR1 LNHDA, CDR2 SQIVND (reference sequence). CDR3 sequence: CASRPSSSVVETQYF. In nucleotides, the CDR3 is TGTGCCAGTCGCCCCTCCTCCAGCGTGGTGGAGACCCAGTACTTC.

The chain has TRBV28 and TRBJ1-2, with 7 bases that match TRBD1. The germline V gene encodes CDR1 MDHEN and CDR2 SYDVKM. With V trimmed by 8 bases and J by 7 bases, 10 bases remained unmatched. There are 13 residues in the CDR3. In nucleotides, the CDR3 is TGTGCCAGCGAAACCGGACAGGAGGGTGGCTACACCTTC. This translates into CASETGQEGGYTF.

This clone has only one observation. In nucleotides, the CDR3 is TGTGCCAGCAGCTTATTCGGGAGTGGATATAATTCACCCCTCCACTTT. Translation gives CASSLFGSGYNSPLHF. The rearrangement uses TRBV7-9 and TRBJ1-6; D gene ambiguous. The CDR3 spans 16 residues. CDR1 is SEHNR and CDR2 is FQNEAQ in the germline V gene (reference sequence). The V and J ends lost 2 bases and 4 bases respectively, with 12 bases between them.

The chain couples TRBV11-2 to TRBJ1-3; tentatively, D is TRBD1 (5 bases). Trimming took off 5 bases at V and 2 bases at J, with 13 bases between the two ends. The CDR3 sequence is 15 residues long. Germline values: CDR1 SGHAT, CDR2 FQNNGV. CDR3 in DNA: TGTGCCAGCAGCACTATCGGGGGAGCTGGAAACACCATATATTTT. This encodes CASSTIGGAGNTIYF.

This chain links TRBV19 with TRBJ2-1; D is possibly TRBD2 (6 bases). Looked up from germline, CDR1 is LNHDA and CDR2 is SQIVND (reference sequence). The CDR3 has 17 amino acids. V lost 2 bases, J lost 6 bases, and 20 bases lay in between. The CDR3 spells CASSISTWGRTGNEQFF. The CDR3 DNA sequence: TGTGCCAGTAGTATATCAACCTGGGGGAGGACGGGCAATGAGCAGTTCTTC.